One and the same sample provided the 17 T cell receptor beta chains below, sequenced in a study of early T cells in non-severe SARS-CoV-2 infection. Each CDR3 protein gets one entry after TCRdb re-called the 5' RACE reads with MiXCR. This sample has approximately 76,000 distinct CDR3 sequences, with around 10% found just once. Sequenced material: whole blood. The receptors here all came from an adult who was a healthcare worker with PCR-confirmed SARS-CoV-2 infection or an uninfected control (not recorded which).

V is TRBV3-1 and J is TRBJ2-1; possibly TRBD2 for D (5 bases). This CDR3 region has 14 residues. Germline lookup yields CDR1 LGHDT and CDR2 YNNKEL (reference sequence). V lost 1 base and J 8 bases, leaving 12 bases between the germline ends. CDR3 nucleotide sequence: TGTGCCAGCAGCCAAGTTCCGGGGATCGATGAGCAGTTCTTC. This encodes CASSQVPGIDEQFF.

This clonotype was counted a few times. Written as DNA, the CDR3 is TGTGCCAGCAGTCCCGGCAGTTCACCCCTCCACTTT. Its protein product is CASSPGSSPLHF. This chain joins TRBV6-2 or TRBV6-3 and TRBJ1-6, with unresolved D. Trimming took off 5 bases at V and 9 bases at J, with 8 bases between the two ends. The V gene's germline CDR1 is MNHEY and CDR2 SVGEGT. CDR3 length: 12 residues.

This clonotype has a handful of counts. This chain joins TRBV19 and TRBJ1-5; possible D gene TRBD1, 5 bases. From germline, CDR1 is LNHDA and CDR2 SQIVND (reference sequence). The CDR3 spans 13 residues. Deletions cut 2 bases from V and 7 bases from J, with 9 bases between. The CDR3 DNA sequence: TGTGCCAGTAGTATACAGGGCCTACAGCCCCAGCATTTT. This sequence encodes CASSIQGLQPQHF.

The chain joins TRBV6-6 to TRBJ2-7, with D uncertain. CDR1 is MNHNY, CDR2 SVGAGI, per germline (reference sequence). V was clipped by 8 bases and J by 2 bases, with 7 bases between them. The CDR3 loop spans 11 amino acids. CDR3 DNA: TGTGCCAGCGGGAATCCCTACGAGCAGTACTTC. Amino acid sequence: CASGNPYEQYF.

A few counts support this clonotype. CDR3 protein: CSASFRGGGSPLHF. In nucleotides, the CDR3 is TGCAGTGCTAGTTTTCGGGGTGGGGGTTCACCCCTCCACTTT. This rearrangement joins TRBV20-1 to TRBJ1-6; maybe TRBD1 (5 bases). Trimming cost V 3 bases and J 9 bases, with 15 bases left between them. The germline V gene encodes CDR1 DFQATT and CDR2 SNEGSKA (reference sequence). The CDR3 extends over 14 amino acids.

The chain recombines TRBV3-1 with TRBJ2-4; 7 nucleotides match TRBD1. The CDR3 extends over 15 amino acids. CDR1 is LGHDT, CDR2 YNNKEL, per germline (reference sequence). V gave up 5 bases and J gave up 1 base; unmatched junction bases: 5. CDR3 amino acids: CASSTIQGAKNIQYF. DNA of the CDR3: TGTGCCAGCAGCACCATACAGGGGGCCAAAAACATTCAGTACTTC.

This clonotype was detected many times. The chain is built from TRBV5-4 and TRBJ2-1; D remains ambiguous. The CDR3 spans 13 residues. The germline V and J ends were trimmed by 4 bases and 8 bases, with 13 bases remaining between them. The V gene's germline CDR1 is SGHNT and CDR2 YYREEE (reference sequence). CDR3 sequence reads: CASSPLGYHEQFF. As DNA, the CDR3 is TGTGCCAGCAGCCCCCTGGGGTACCATGAGCAGTTCTTC.

In its sample, this clonotype was seen many times. J is TRBJ1-1 and V is TRBV29-1, with 11 positions matching TRBD1. Germline lookup yields CDR1 SQVTM and CDR2 ANQGSEA. Unmatched junction bases numbered 5, after V lost 7 bases and J lost 4 bases. The CDR3 is made up of 13 amino acids. CDR3 loop: CSARTGGGTEAFF. CDR3 bases: TGCAGCGCTAGGACAGGGGGCGGCACTGAAGCTTTCTTT.

The chain uses TRBV20-1 and TRBJ2-5; tentative D call: TRBD2 (6 bases). The CDR3 sequence is 13 residues long. Per germline, CDR1 DFQATT and CDR2 SNEGSKA (reference sequence). V dropped 1 base and J dropped 6 bases, with 12 bases sitting between them. CDR3 nucleotides: TGCAGTGCTAGAGTAGCGGACACGAAGACCCAGTACTTC. It codes for CSARVADTKTQYF.

This chain links TRBV5-1 with TRBJ2-6; perhaps TRBD1 as D (6 bases). Germline CDR1 SGHRS, CDR2 YFSETQ. The length of the CDR3 is 12 residues. V was shortened by 4 bases and J by 13 bases, with 12 bases between the two germline ends. In DNA form, the CDR3 reads TGCGCCAGCAGCCTCCCCGGGACAGTCCTGACTTTC. Residues: CASSLPGTVLTF. Drawing the rest from reference TRBV5-1 and TRBJ2-6, the complete variable domain is KAGVTQTPRYLIKTRGQQVTLSCSPISGHRSVSWYQQTPGQGLQFLFEYFSETQRNKGNFPGRFSGRQFSNSRSEMNVSTLELGDSALYLCASSLPGTVLTFGAGSRLTVL.

This clonotype was detected only a few times. The CDR3: CASSDRRGPYTQYF. The CDR3 coding sequence is TGTGCCAGCAGTGACCGCAGGGGGCCCTATACGCAGTATTTT. This chain joins TRBV25-1 and TRBJ2-3; 8 bases are a match to TRBD1. Trimming removed 3 bases from V and 7 bases from J; junction bases left unmatched: 6. CDR3 size: 14 residues. Germline V gene data show CDR1 as MGHDK and CDR2 as SYGVNS.

The chain has TRBV4-2 and TRBJ2-7, with D perhaps TRBD2 (5 bases). V lost 0 bases and J lost 0, with 15 bases in between. Germline V gene data show CDR1 as LGHNA and CDR2 as YNFKEQ. There are 17 residues in the CDR3. CDR3 in amino acids: CASSQERAGASSYEQYF. The CDR3 nucleotides read TGTGCCAGCAGCCAAGAGAGGGCGGGTGCCAGCTCCTACGAGCAGTACTTC.

The sample holds a few counts of this clonotype. The chain employs TRBV4-1 and TRBJ2-3; no reliable D call. Trimming cost V 3 bases and J 4 bases, with 17 bases left between them. The germline CDR1 and CDR2 sequences are MGHRA and YSYEKL. The CDR3 contains 16 residues. CDR3 DNA: TGCGCCAGCAGCCATAACGACGGCCAGCTCGCAGATACGCAGTATTTT. Its protein is CASSHNDGQLADTQYF.

This clonotype was seen repeatedly, ten times or more. V usage is TRBV7-9 and J usage is TRBJ1-2; 7 positions agree with TRBD1. Germline trimming cut 5 bases from V and 4 bases from J; bases unmatched to any gene: 7. The CDR3 runs to 14 residues. Germline lookup yields CDR1 SEHNR and CDR2 FQNEAQ (reference sequence). CDR3 region: CASSPWTGSYGYTF. Written as DNA, the CDR3 is TGTGCCAGCAGCCCCTGGACAGGATCCTATGGCTACACCTTC. The full variable domain, rest sourced from reference TRBV7-9 and TRBJ1-2, is DTGVSQNPRHKITKRGQNVTFRCDPISEHNRLYWYRQTLGQGPEFLTYFQNEAQLEKSRLLSDRFSAERPKGSFSTLEIQRTEQGDSAMYLCASSPWTGSYGYTFGSGTRLTVV.

The gene calls are TRBV11-2 and TRBJ2-2; D is perhaps TRBD1 (5 bases). This CDR3 region has 13 residues. V shed 6 bases and J shed 6 bases, with 11 bases lying between them. Germline CDR1 and CDR2: SGHAT and FQNNGV. The CDR3 coding sequence is TGTGCCAGCAGGTATACAGGTCCCGGGGAGCTGTTTTTT. Its protein product is CASRYTGPGELFF. Using reference TRBV11-2 and TRBJ2-2 for the parts outside the CDR3, the full variable domain is EAGVAQSPRYKIIEKRQSVAFWCNPISGHATLYWYQQILGQGPKLLIQFQNNGVVDDSQLPKDRFSAERLKGVDSTLKIQPAKLEDSAVYLCASRYTGPGELFFGEGSRLTVL.

This clonotype came up a few times. The rearrangement joins TRBV7-2 to TRBJ2-7; 9 bases match TRBD2. The CDR3 runs 16 residues. The J segment lost 3 bases and the V segment lost 1 base, leaving 7 bases of the junction unmatched. Germline CDR1 and CDR2: SGHTA and FQGNSA. The CDR3 is CASSLDGLAGNYEQYF. The CDR3 bases are TGTGCCAGCAGCTTAGATGGGCTAGCGGGGAACTACGAGCAGTACTTC.

This clonotype has just a few counts. The rearrangement joins TRBV6-5 to TRBJ2-3, with a possible D match to TRBD2 (6 bases). V was clipped by 2 bases and J by 1 base, with 10 bases between them. Germline V CDR1 and CDR2: MNHEY, SVGAGI. This CDR3 is built from 15 residues. CDR3 sequence (DNA): TGTGCCAGCAGTTACGAGGCGGGGCGCACAGATACGCAGTATTTT. Translating it yields CASSYEAGRTDTQYF.